This T cell receptor beta chain was documented in a study of regulatory T cells in long-lasting Graves disease. This clonotype has just a few counts. Its target is not known. HTBI primers from iRepertoire and Arm-PCR of CDR3 regions yielded the TCR beta libraries. TCRdb redid the calling of the multiplex PCR reads with MiXCR, one entry per CDR3 protein. The table records about 400,000 distinct CDR3 sequences, less than 25% of them present only once. Trimming removed 3 bases from V and 7 bases from J; junction bases left unmatched: 5. The CDR3 sequence is 15 residues long. Germline loops: CDR1 SGDLS, CDR2 YYNGEE. Overall study findings and caveats: Rather than thyroid tissue, only peripheral blood underwent study.

As for time point: persistent/refractory GD, antithyroid drugs over 5 years with positive TRAb. RNA from PBMCs was the source of the TCR library. A peripheral blood sample, 7 to 9.5 milliliters in volume, was drawn into EDTA tubes. This receptor was identified in a female donor with Graves disease. The chain recombines TRBV9 with TRBJ1-6, with 9 bases that match TRBD1. The sample was peripheral blood mononuclear cells (PBMCs), taken when the disease was refractory, from a patient treated with antithyroid drugs. The CDR3 here is CASSGGTGSNSPLHF. The CDR3 nucleotides are TGTGCCAGCAGCGGAGGGACAGGGTCAAATTCACCCCTCCACTTT. The whole variable domain, remainder taken from reference TRBV9 and TRBJ1-6, is DSGVTQTPKHLITATGQRVTLRCSPRSGDLSVYWYQQSLDQGLQFLIQYYNGEERAKGNILERFSAQQFPDLHSELNLSSLELGDSALYFCASSGGTGSNSPLHFGNGTRLTVT.